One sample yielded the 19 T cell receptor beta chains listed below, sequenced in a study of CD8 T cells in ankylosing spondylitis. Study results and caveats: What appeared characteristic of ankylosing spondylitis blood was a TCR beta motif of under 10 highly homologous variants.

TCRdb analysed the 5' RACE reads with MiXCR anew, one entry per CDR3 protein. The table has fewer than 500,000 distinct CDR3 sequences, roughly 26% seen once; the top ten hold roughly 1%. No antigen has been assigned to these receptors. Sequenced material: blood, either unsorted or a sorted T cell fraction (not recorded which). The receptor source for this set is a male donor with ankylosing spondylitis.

The CDR3 DNA is TGTGCCAGCAGCGTAGGGCTTCGGGAAGTAAGCGACAATGAGCAGTTCTTC. Its protein is CASSVGLREVSDNEQFF. The gene calls are TRBV9 and TRBJ2-1; tentatively, D is TRBD2 (5 bases). This CDR3 region has 17 residues. The germline V gene encodes CDR1 SGDLS and CDR2 YYNGEE. V was cut by 0 bases and J by 5 bases, with 18 bases left in between.

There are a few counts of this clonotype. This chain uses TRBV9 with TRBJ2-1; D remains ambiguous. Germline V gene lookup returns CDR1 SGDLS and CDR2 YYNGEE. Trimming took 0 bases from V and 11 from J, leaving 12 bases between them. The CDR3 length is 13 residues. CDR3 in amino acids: CASSVEGSLKQFF. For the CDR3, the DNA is TGTGCCAGCAGCGTAGAAGGCTCACTAAAGCAGTTCTTC.

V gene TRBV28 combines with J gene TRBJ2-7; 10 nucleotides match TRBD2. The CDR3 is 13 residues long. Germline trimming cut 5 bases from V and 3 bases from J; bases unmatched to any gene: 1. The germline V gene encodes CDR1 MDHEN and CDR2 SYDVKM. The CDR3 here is CASSRTSGYEQYV. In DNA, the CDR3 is TGTGCCAGCAGTCGGACTAGCGGCTACGAGCAGTACGTC.

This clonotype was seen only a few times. DNA for the CDR3: TGTGCCAGCACCCAGGGTTGGGGAGGCGAGCAGTACTTC. Amino acid sequence: CASTQGWGGEQYF. The genes are TRBV11-1 and TRBJ2-7, with a possible D match to TRBD2 (6 bases). CDR1 is SGHAT, CDR2 FQDESV, per germline (reference sequence). CDR3 length: 13 residues. Trimming took off 7 bases at V and 6 bases at J, with 16 bases between the two ends.

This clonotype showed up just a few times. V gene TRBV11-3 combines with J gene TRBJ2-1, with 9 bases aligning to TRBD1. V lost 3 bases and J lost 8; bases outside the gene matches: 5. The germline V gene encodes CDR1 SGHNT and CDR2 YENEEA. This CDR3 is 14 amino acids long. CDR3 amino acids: CASSFGTGIDEQFF. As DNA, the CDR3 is TGTGCCAGCAGCTTCGGGACAGGGATCGATGAGCAGTTCTTC.

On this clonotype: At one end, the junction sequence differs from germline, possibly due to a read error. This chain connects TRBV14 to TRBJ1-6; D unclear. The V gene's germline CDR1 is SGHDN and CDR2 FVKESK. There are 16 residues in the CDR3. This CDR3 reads CASSQDRATYNSPLHF. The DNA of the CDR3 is TGTGCCAGCAGCCAAGATCGGGCGACCTACAATTCACCCCTCCACTTT.

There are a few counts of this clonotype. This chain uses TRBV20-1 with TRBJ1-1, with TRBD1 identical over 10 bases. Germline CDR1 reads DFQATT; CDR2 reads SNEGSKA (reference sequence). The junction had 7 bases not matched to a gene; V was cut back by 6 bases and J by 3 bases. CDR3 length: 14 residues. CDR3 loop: CSASPTGGDTEAFF. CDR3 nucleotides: TGCAGTGCCAGCCCGACAGGGGGCGACACTGAAGCTTTCTTT.

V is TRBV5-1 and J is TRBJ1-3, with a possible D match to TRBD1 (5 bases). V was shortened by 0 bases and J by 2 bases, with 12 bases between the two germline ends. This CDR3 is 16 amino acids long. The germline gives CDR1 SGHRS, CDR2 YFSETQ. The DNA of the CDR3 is TGCGCCAGCAGCTTGGCCGGCGGGGACGCTGGAAACACCATATATTTT. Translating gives CASSLAGGDAGNTIYF.

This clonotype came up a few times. CDR3 residues: CSAEIDGGGYGYTF. DNA for the CDR3: TGCAGTGCTGAGATCGATGGAGGAGGGTATGGCTACACCTTC. The chain uses TRBV20-1 and TRBJ1-2; no definite D call. Trimming took off 5 bases at V and 5 bases at J, with 18 bases between the two ends. CDR1 is DFQATT, CDR2 SNEGSKA, per germline (reference sequence). The CDR3 has 14 amino acids.

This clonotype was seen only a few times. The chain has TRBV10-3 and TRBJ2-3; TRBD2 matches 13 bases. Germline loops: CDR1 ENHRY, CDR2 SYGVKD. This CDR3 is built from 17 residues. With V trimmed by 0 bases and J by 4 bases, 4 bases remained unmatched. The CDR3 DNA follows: TGTGCCATCAGTGAGTCGCGGACTAGCGGGAGCGCAGATACGCAGTATTTT. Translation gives CAISESRTSGSADTQYF.

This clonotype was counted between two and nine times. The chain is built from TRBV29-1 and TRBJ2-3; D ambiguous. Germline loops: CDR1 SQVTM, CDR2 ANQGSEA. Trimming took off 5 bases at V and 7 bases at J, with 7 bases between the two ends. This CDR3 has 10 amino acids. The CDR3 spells CSVLLNTQYF. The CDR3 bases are TGCAGCGTTCTACTTAATACGCAGTATTTT.

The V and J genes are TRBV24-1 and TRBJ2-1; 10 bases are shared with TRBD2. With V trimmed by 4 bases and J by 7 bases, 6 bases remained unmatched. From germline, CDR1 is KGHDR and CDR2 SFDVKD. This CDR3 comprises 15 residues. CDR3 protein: CATSDPGLAVNEQFF. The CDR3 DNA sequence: TGTGCCACCAGTGACCCCGGACTAGCGGTAAATGAGCAGTTCTTC.

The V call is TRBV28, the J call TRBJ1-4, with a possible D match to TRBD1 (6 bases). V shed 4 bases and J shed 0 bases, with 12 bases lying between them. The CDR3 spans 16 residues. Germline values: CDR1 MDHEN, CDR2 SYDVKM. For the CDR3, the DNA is TGTGCCAGCAGTTCCCCCAACAGGGCAACTAATGAAAAACTGTTTTTT. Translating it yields CASSSPNRATNEKLFF.

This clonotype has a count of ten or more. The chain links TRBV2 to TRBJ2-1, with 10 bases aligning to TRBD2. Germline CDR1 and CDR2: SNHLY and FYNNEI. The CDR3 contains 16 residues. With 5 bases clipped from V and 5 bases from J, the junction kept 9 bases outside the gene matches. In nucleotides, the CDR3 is TGTGCCAGCAGTACCTTGGGGCTAGCGGGGGACAATGAGCAGTTCTTC. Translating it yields CASSTLGLAGDNEQFF.

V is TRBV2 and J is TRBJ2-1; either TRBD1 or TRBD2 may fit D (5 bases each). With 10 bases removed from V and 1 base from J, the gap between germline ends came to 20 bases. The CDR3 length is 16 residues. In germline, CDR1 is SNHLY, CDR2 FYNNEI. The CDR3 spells CAKRDGREMSYNEQFF. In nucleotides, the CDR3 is TGTGCCAAACGGGACGGCCGGGAAATGTCCTACAATGAGCAGTTCTTC. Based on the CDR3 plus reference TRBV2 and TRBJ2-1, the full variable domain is EPEVTQTPSHQVTQMGQEVILRCVPISNHLYFYWYRQILGQKVEFLVSFYNNEISEKSEIFDDQFSVERPDGSNFTLKIRSTKLEDSAMYFCAKRDGREMSYNEQFFGPGTRLTVL.

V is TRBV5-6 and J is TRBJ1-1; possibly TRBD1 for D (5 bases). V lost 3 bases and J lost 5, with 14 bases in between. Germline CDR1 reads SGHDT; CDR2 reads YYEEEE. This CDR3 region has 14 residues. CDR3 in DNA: TGTGCCAGCAGCTCGGGGACCCCAGGGACTGAAGCTTTCTTT. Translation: CASSSGTPGTEAFF.

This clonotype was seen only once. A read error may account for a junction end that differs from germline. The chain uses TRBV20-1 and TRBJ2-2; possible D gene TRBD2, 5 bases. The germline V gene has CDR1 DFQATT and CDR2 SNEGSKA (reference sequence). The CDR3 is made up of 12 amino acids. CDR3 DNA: TGCAGTGCTAGTCACCGGGCCGGGGAGCTTTTTTTT. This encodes CSASHRAGELFF.

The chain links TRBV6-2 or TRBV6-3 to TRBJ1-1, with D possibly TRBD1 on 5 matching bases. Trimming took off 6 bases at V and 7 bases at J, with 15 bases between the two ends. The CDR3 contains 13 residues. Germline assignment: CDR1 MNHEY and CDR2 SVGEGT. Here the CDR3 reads CASSGYGGSEAFF. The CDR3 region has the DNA TGTGCCAGCAGCGGTTATGGGGGGAGTGAAGCTTTCTTT.

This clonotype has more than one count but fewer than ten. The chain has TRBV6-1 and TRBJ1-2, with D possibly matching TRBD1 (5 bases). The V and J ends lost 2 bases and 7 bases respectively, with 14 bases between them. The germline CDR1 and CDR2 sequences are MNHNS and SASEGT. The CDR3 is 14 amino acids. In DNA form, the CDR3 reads TGTGCCAGCAGTGAATACGAGGGGTGGCCTGGCTACACCTTC. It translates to CASSEYEGWPGYTF.